This TCR beta chain was sequenced for a study of OX40 agonist ivuxolimab in advanced cancers. Findings and caveats of the study: Low normalized T-cell clonal expansion was also seen in some nonresponders. The antigen specificity of the peripheral T cells (those that were expanded) was not determined.

Peripheral blood came from all dose cohorts at three timepoints. Sequenced by immunoSEQ multiplex PCR; TCRdb stores in-frame clones only, minus some. The sample lists around 48,000 clones, 84% occurring once. This clone was seen only once. What it binds is not known. V shed 0 bases, J shed 5 bases, and the junction held 9 bases outside the gene matches. Germline lookup yields CDR1 SGDLS and CDR2 YYNGEE. The length of the CDR3 is 17 residues. Specimen: CD4+ or CD8+ T cells sorted from blood, collected in a trial of the OX40 agonist ivuxolimab. This chain joins TRBV9 and TRBJ2-1; TRBD2 matches 9 bases. This TCR derives from an adult with an advanced solid tumor such as melanoma, head and neck, liver or kidney cancer. The CDR3, as DNA: TGTGCCAGCAGCGTAGATCTCCGCGGGAGGGGGAACAATGAGCAGTTCTTC. Translating gives CASSVDLRGRGNNEQFF. Variable domain in full (rest from reference TRBV9 and TRBJ2-1): DSGVTQTPKHLITATGQRVTLRCSPRSGDLSVYWYQQSLDQGLQFLIQYYNGEERAKGNILERFSAQQFPDLHSELNLSSLELGDSALYFCASSVDLRGRGNNEQFFGPGTRLTVL.